The 15 T cell receptor beta chains reported below all come from one sample, sequenced in a study of T cells in Graves' hyperthyroidism and ophthalmopathy. Using RNA transcripts as the source, TCR beta CDR3 regions were amplified. With the HTBI primer set, the TCR CDR3 went through a first round of RT-PCR. TCRdb redid the calling of the multiplex PCR reads with MiXCR, one entry per CDR3 protein. The data show 490,000 or so distinct CDR3 sequences, with under 25% seen just once and approximately 49% held by the top ten. The sequenced sample consisted of blood. The source of these receptors is a woman aged 70-85 years with Graves' ophthalmopathy.

The chain joins TRBV12-3 or TRBV12-4 to TRBJ2-6; TRBD1 agrees at 9 bases. CDR3 length: 17 amino acids. V was clipped by 6 bases and J by 3 bases; unmatched bases: 9. The DNA of the CDR3 is TGTGCCAGCAGCCAGAAACAGGGGGCGCTTGGGGCCAACGTCCTGACTTTC. It is translated as CASSQKQGALGANVLTF.

This clonotype was seen repeatedly, ten times or more. The chain employs TRBV6-1 and TRBJ1-2, with D tentatively TRBD1 (5 bases). The CDR3 loop spans 17 amino acids. Trimming removed 5 bases at V and 2 bases at J, with 21 bases between. Germline V gene lookup returns CDR1 MNHNS and CDR2 SASEGT. Here the CDR3 reads CASSYLMGGKGNYGYTF. For the CDR3, the DNA is TGTGCCAGCAGTTATTTGATGGGAGGGAAGGGGAACTATGGCTACACCTTC.

The rearrangement joins TRBV11-2 to TRBJ2-2; 9 bases match TRBD2. This CDR3 comprises 17 residues. Trimming cost V 1 base and J 5 bases; bases outside gene matches: 8. CDR1 and CDR2 from the germline V gene are SGHAT and FQNNGV. The CDR3 reads CASSLGPSGVKTGELFF. As DNA, the CDR3 is TGTGCCAGCAGCTTAGGTCCTAGCGGGGTGAAAACCGGGGAGCTGTTTTTT. Full variable domain (remainder filled in from reference TRBV11-2 and TRBJ2-2): EAGVAQSPRYKIIEKRQSVAFWCNPISGHATLYWYQQILGQGPKLLIQFQNNGVVDDSQLPKDRFSAERLKGVDSTLKIQPAKLEDSAVYLCASSLGPSGVKTGELFFGEGSRLTVL.

V is TRBV27 and J is TRBJ2-1; a weak D match, TRBD2 (5 bases). V lost 6 bases and J lost 3, with 6 bases in between. Germline CDR1 and CDR2: MNHEY and SMNVEV (reference sequence). The CDR3 is 12 amino acids. As DNA, the CDR3 is TGTGCCAGCAGACTAGGCTACAATGAGCAGTTCTTC. As protein: CASRLGYNEQFF.

This clonotype was seen more than once but under ten times. The chain is built from TRBV7-9 and TRBJ2-7; 7 bases align to TRBD1. The CDR3 runs to 13 residues. V was clipped by 5 bases and J by 4 bases; unmatched bases: 5. Germline V gives CDR1 SEHNR, CDR2 FQNEAQ (reference sequence). The CDR3 here is CASSVQGWYEQYF. The CDR3 DNA reads as TGTGCCAGCAGCGTACAGGGGTGGTACGAGCAGTACTTC.

This clonotype was seen repeatedly, ten times or more. The rearrangement links TRBV3-1 to TRBJ2-1, with 11 bases matching TRBD2. The CDR3 extends over 16 amino acids. CDR1 and CDR2 from the germline V gene are LGHDT and YNNKEL (reference sequence). V shed 1 base and J 6 bases; nucleotides not matched to a gene: 5. Here the CDR3 reads CASSQVPSGRSNEQFF. The CDR3 DNA follows: TGTGCCAGCAGCCAAGTGCCTAGCGGGAGGAGCAATGAGCAGTTCTTC.

V and J are TRBV12-3 or TRBV12-4 and TRBJ1-2; perhaps TRBD1 as D (5 bases). Trimming stripped 6 bases from V and 13 bases from J, with 15 bases between. This CDR3 has 11 residues. The CDR3 sequence is CASSLWTFFTF. The CDR3 DNA follows: TGTGCCAGCAGCTTATGGACATTTTTCACCTTC.

This chain links TRBV20-1 with TRBJ2-1; 13 positions match TRBD2. The CDR3 contains 13 residues. After removal of 7 bases from V and 6 bases from J, the junction contained 3 bases not matched to a gene. Germline assignment: CDR1 DFQATT and CDR2 SNEGSKA (reference sequence). CDR3 coding DNA: TGCAGTGTGCGGACTAGCGGGAGCAATGAGCAGTTCTTC. This encodes CSVRTSGSNEQFF.

This chain uses TRBV25-1 with TRBJ1-2, with D possibly being TRBD1 (5 bases). Trimming cost V 1 base and J 4 bases, with 13 bases left between them. Looked up from germline, CDR1 is MGHDK and CDR2 is SYGVNS. The CDR3 consists of 15 residues. The CDR3 DNA follows: TGTGCCAGCAGTGAATTGGACGGGGCGGGCTATGGCTACACCTTC. This sequence encodes CASSELDGAGYGYTF.

CDR3 coding DNA: TGCGCCAGCAGCCAAGAAGCAGCAGGGCGGACTGAAGCTTTCTTT. Its translation is CASSQEAAGRTEAFF. The V call is TRBV4-3, the J call TRBJ1-1; a possible D gene is TRBD1 (5 bases). The CDR3 loop spans 15 amino acids. Germline CDR1 reads LGHNA; CDR2 reads YSLEER. Trimming left V 0 bases short and J 5 bases short, with 13 bases between.

This clonotype showed up just a few times. This sequence joins TRBV2 and TRBJ2-3, with TRBD2 identical over 9 bases. V trimming: 6 bases; J trimming: 4 bases; junction bases outside the gene matches: 8. The length of the CDR3 is 15 residues. Germline V gene lookup returns CDR1 SNHLY and CDR2 FYNNEI. For the CDR3, the DNA is TGTGCCAGCAGCCAAGCGGGGGGAGGGGCAGATACGCAGTATTTT. Protein: CASSQAGGGADTQYF.

V usage is TRBV6-5 and J usage is TRBJ1-5, with 7 bases that match TRBD1. This CDR3 spans 15 amino acids. Germline V gene sequence: CDR1 MNHEY, CDR2 SVGAGI. With 2 bases clipped from V and 6 bases from J, the junction kept 7 bases outside the gene matches. CDR3 in amino acids: CASSYGRTGSQPQHF. In DNA, the CDR3 is TGTGCCAGCAGTTACGGAAGGACAGGCAGTCAGCCCCAGCATTTT.

The chain employs TRBV12-3 or TRBV12-4 and TRBJ2-1; D gene uncertain. V dropped 1 base and J dropped 8 bases, with 24 bases sitting between them. This CDR3 contains 18 residues. CDR3 coding DNA: TGTGCCAGCAGTTTAGGGGCTAGATCCCCTCCCGCTACGGATGAGCAGTTCTTC. This translates into CASSLGARSPPATDEQFF.

The chain couples TRBV6-1 to TRBJ1-1; 8 bases agree with TRBD1. CDR1 and CDR2 from the germline V gene are MNHNS and SASEGT. This CDR3 contains 14 residues. Trimming took 5 bases from V and 5 from J; bases not matched to a gene: 7. DNA of the CDR3: TGTGCCAGCAGTTTCGCCAGGGGGCGTACTGAAGCTTTCTTT. Its protein product is CASSFARGRTEAFF.

As for this clonotype: A much larger clone differs from this one at a single base, so this may be a read error. The CDR3, as DNA: TGTGCCAGCAGCACCGGGACAGAGAACACTGAAGCTTTCTTT. Translating it yields CASSTGTENTEAFF. The rearrangement joins TRBV5-4 to TRBJ1-1; 7 bases agree with TRBD1. CDR3 length equals 14 residues. Germline CDR1 is SGHNT and CDR2 is YYREEE (reference sequence). V was clipped by 4 bases and J by 1 base; unmatched bases: 4.